One T cell receptor (beta chain) is described in this entry. The sample originates from a study of blood T cell repertoires in COVID-19. Study-level information: Collection of acute and convalescent COVID-19 samples took place in the United States, Italy and Spain. In each case, the material was cDNA or gDNA derived from T cells, B-cell-depleted T cells, or PBMCs.

Some clones are missing from TCRdb's copy, which holds only in-frame ones; the method was immunoSEQ multiplex PCR. The table lists around 140,000 clones, over 75% of them singletons. The V segment lost 3 bases and the J segment 4 bases; nucleotides outside the gene matches: 3. The CDR3 consists of 15 residues. Per the germline V gene, CDR1 is KGHDR and CDR2 is SFDVKD. A Seattle source enrolled patients during active infection and followed them longitudinally. V gene TRBV24-1 combines with J gene TRBJ2-1, with TRBD2 identical over 9 bases. This TCR derives from a man aged 18 to 35 with COVID-19, enrolled during active disease. The sample taken for sequencing was peripheral blood. For the CDR3, the DNA is TGTGCCACCAGTGATCGACTAGCGGTATACAATGAGCAGTTCTTC. Translated, it gives CATSDRLAVYNEQFF.